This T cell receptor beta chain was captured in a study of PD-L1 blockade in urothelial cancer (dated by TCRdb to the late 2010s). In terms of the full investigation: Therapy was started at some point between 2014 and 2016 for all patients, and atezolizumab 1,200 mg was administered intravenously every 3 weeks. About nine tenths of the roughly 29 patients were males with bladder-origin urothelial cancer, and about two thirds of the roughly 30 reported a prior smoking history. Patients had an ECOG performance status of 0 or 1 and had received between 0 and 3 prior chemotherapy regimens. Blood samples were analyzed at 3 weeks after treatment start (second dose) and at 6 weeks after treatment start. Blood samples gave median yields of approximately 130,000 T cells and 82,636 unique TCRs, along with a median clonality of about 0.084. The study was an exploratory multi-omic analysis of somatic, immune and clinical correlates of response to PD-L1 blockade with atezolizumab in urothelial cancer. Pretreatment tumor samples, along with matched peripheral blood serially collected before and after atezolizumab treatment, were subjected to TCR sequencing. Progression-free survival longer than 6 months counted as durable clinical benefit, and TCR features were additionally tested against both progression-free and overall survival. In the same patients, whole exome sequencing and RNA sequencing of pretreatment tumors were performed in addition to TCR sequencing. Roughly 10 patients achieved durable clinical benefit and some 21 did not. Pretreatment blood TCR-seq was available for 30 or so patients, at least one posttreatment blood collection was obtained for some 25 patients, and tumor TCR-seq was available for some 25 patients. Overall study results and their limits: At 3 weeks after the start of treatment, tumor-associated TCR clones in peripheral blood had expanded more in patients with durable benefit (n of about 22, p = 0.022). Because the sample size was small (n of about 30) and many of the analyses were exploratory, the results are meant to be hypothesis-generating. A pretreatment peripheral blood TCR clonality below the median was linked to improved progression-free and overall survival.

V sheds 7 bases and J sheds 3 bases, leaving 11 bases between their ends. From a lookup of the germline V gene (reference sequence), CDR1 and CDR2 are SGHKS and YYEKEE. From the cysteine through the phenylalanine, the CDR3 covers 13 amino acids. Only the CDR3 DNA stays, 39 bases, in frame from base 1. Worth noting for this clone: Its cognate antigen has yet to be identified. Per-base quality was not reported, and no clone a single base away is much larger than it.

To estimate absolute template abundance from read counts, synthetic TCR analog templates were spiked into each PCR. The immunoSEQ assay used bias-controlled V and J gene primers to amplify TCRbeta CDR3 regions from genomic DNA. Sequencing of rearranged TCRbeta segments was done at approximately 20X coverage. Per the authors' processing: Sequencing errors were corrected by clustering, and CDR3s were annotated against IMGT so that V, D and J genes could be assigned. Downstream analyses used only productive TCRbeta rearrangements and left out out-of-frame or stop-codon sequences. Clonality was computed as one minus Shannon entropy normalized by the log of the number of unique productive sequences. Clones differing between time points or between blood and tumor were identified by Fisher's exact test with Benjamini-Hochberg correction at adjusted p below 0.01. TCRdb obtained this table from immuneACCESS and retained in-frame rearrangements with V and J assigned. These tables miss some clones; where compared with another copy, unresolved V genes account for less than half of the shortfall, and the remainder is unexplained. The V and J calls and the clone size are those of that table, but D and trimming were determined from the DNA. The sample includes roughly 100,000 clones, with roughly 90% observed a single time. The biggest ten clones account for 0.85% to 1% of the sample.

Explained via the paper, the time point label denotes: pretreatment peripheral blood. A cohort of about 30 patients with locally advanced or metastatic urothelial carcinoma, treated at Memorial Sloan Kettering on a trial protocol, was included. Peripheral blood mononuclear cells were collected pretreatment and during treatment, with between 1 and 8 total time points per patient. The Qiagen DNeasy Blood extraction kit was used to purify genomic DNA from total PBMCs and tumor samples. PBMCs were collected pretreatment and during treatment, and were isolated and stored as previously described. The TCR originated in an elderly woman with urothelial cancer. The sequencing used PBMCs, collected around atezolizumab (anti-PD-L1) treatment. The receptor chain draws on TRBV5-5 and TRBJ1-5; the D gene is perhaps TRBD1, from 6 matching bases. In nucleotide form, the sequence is TGTGCCAGCGGGGACACCCCCAATCAGCCCCAGCATTTT. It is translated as CASGDTPNQPQHF.